The 26 T cell receptor beta chains below come from one sample, sequenced in a study of Ad26.COV2.S vaccination and SARS-CoV-2 variants. The treatment here: roughly 19 received Ad26.COV2.S at low or high dose, single or two shots; about five received placebo; per-sample allocation not given. All samples were drawn on day 63, counting from the first vaccine or placebo injection. Only in-frame clones appear in the TCRdb table, and some are missing; sequencing was by immunoSEQ multiplex PCR. The sample lists about 500,000 clones, 80% to 90% occurring once. The sequences come from peripheral blood, collected in a trial of Ad26.COV2.S vaccine versus placebo. These receptors all come from a person aged 18-60 years who received the Ad26.COV2.S COVID-19 vaccine or a placebo.

This rearrangement joins TRBV2 to TRBJ2-3; no firm D call. Trimming cost V 6 bases and J 7 bases, with 8 bases left between them. The CDR3 totals 11 residues. CDR1 and CDR2 (germline): SNHLY, FYNNEI. CDR3 region: CASRESYTQYF. CDR3 DNA sequence: TGTGCCAGCAGGGAATCGTATACGCAGTATTTT.

This clone appeared a few times. This rearrangement joins TRBV7-2 to TRBJ1-1, with D possibly TRBD1 on 6 matching bases. This CDR3 comprises 14 residues. Germline lookup yields CDR1 SGHTA and CDR2 FQGNSA. With 4 bases removed from V and 5 bases from J, the gap between germline ends came to 14 bases. CDR3 region: CASSSQGWGTEAFF. The CDR3 nucleotides are TGTGCCAGCAGCTCGCAGGGGTGGGGGACTGAAGCTTTCTTT.

The chain recombines TRBV6-5 with TRBJ1-5, with 7 bases aligning to TRBD1. The CDR3 loop spans 14 amino acids. Germline CDR1 MNHEY, CDR2 SVGAGI. The J segment lost 2 bases and the V segment lost 6 bases, leaving 4 bases of the junction unmatched. The CDR3 bases are TGTGCCAGCAGATTGGGGACAGGCAATCAGCCCCAGCATTTT. Amino acids: CASRLGTGNQPQHF.

The rearrangement uses TRBV3-1 (or the pseudogene TRBV3-2) and TRBJ1-3, with D perhaps matching TRBD1 (5 bases). CDR3 size: 12 residues. The germline gives CDR1 LGHDT, CDR2 YNNKEL (reference sequence). Trimming cost V 1 base and J 9 bases, with 7 bases left between them. CDR3 protein: CASSQVGGTIYF. The CDR3 DNA reads as TGTGCCAGCAGCCAAGTGGGGGGCACCATATATTTT.

As DNA, the CDR3 is TGTGCCAGCAGCTTACCCCCATTTGGGCAGGGGGCGGCCTACGAGCAGTACTTC. Amino acid sequence: CASSLPPFGQGAAYEQYF. V usage is TRBV7-2 and J usage is TRBJ2-7; 8 nucleotides match TRBD1. This CDR3 region has 18 residues. CDR1 and CDR2 (germline): SGHTA, FQGNSA. Trimming cost V 2 bases and J 2 bases; bases outside gene matches: 14.

This chain connects TRBV6-6 to TRBJ2-1, with 7 bases fitting TRBD2. After removal of 5 bases from V and 4 bases from J, the junction contained 8 bases not matched to a gene. Germline V CDR1 and CDR2: MNHNY, SVGAGI (reference sequence). The CDR3 loop spans 15 amino acids. The CDR3 sequence is CASSRTAGRYNEQFF. The CDR3 DNA reads as TGTGCCAGCAGTAGAACAGCGGGACGATACAATGAGCAGTTCTTC.

In its sample, this clone was seen once. The chain uses TRBV5-6 and TRBJ2-1; 12 bases are a match to TRBD2. CDR1 is SGHDT and CDR2 is YYEEEE in the germline V gene. Unmatched junction bases numbered 3, after V lost 4 bases and J lost 4 bases. CDR3 size: 15 residues. The CDR3 is CASSRLAGDYNEQFF. CDR3 coding DNA: TGTGCCAGCAGCCGACTAGCGGGAGATTACAATGAGCAGTTCTTC.

The rearrangement links TRBV7-2 to TRBJ2-1, with a tentative D call TRBD2 (5 bases). Trimming left V 4 bases short and J 6 bases short, with 13 bases between. There are 14 residues in the CDR3. In germline, CDR1 is SGHTA, CDR2 FQGNSA. The CDR3: CASSSPSRGNEQFF. The CDR3 region has the DNA TGTGCCAGCAGCTCACCCTCCCGGGGCAATGAGCAGTTCTTC.

The V call is TRBV6-5, the J call TRBJ1-1; D gene ambiguous. The CDR3 sequence is 12 residues long. The V gene's germline CDR1 is MNHEY and CDR2 SVGAGI. Trimming shortened V by 0 bases and J by 7 bases, and 6 bases separated the two germline ends. In nucleotides, the CDR3 is TGTGCCAGCAGTTACTCAGGGTATGAAGCTTTCTTT. Protein: CASSYSGYEAFF.

V usage is TRBV2 and J usage is TRBJ2-1; D is undetermined. The CDR3 spans 13 residues. Germline-derived CDR1 and CDR2 are SNHLY and FYNNEI. V was pared by 4 bases and J by 7 bases, with 11 bases between. The CDR3 spells CASSGNFPNEQFF. The CDR3 DNA follows: TGTGCCAGCAGTGGAAATTTCCCTAATGAGCAGTTCTTC.

This chain connects TRBV7-2 to TRBJ2-6; TRBD1 matches at 12 bases. Germline CDR1 and CDR2: SGHTA and FQGNSA. The CDR3 has 18 residues. V trimming: 5 bases; J trimming: 1 base; junction bases outside the gene matches: 6. The CDR3 DNA is TGTGCCAGCAGCCCAGCGGGACAGGGGGCTTCTGGGGCCAACGTCCTGACTTTC. It yields the protein CASSPAGQGASGANVLTF.

V is TRBV19 and J is TRBJ1-4; tentative D call: TRBD1 (5 bases). The length of the CDR3 is 13 residues. The V and J ends lost 5 bases and 6 bases respectively, with 10 bases between them. The V gene's germline CDR1 is LNHDA and CDR2 SQIVND (reference sequence). This chain's CDR3 is CASSEGQYEKLFF. The DNA of the CDR3 is TGTGCCAGTAGTGAGGGGCAGTATGAAAAACTGTTTTTT.

About this clone itself: A read error may be the cause here, since a much bigger clone is one base away. V is TRBV7-9 and J is TRBJ2-3; 7 bases map to TRBD2. V gave up 7 bases and J gave up 0 bases; unmatched junction bases: 1. Germline CDR1 is SEHNR and CDR2 is FQNEAQ (reference sequence). CDR3 length: 13 residues. CDR3 amino acids: CASISGSTDTQYF. The CDR3 DNA reads TGTGCCAGCATTAGCGGGAGCACAGATACGCAGTATTTT.

J is TRBJ2-5 and V is TRBV7-6, with D maybe TRBD1 (6 bases). V dropped 2 bases and J dropped 3 bases, with 13 bases sitting between them. This CDR3 spans 15 amino acids. The V gene's germline CDR1 is SGHVS and CDR2 FNYEAQ. This CDR3 is CASSLYPQGKETQYF. DNA for the CDR3: TGTGCCAGCAGCTTATACCCCCAGGGGAAAGAGACCCAGTACTTC.

V is TRBV7-3 and J is TRBJ1-1; the D is unclear. Germline-derived CDR1 and CDR2 are SGHTA and FQGTGA. The CDR3 has 13 residues. With 5 bases removed from V and 0 bases from J, the gap between germline ends came to 7 bases. This CDR3 reads CASSVDMNTEAFF. The CDR3 DNA is TGTGCCAGCAGCGTCGACATGAACACTGAAGCTTTCTTT.

This chain connects TRBV29-1 to TRBJ1-1; D gene ambiguous. V lost 7 bases to trimming and J lost 1 base, with 13 bases between them. The CDR3 is 13 amino acids. Germline assignment: CDR1 SQVTM and CDR2 ANQGSEA. DNA for the CDR3: TGCAGCGCTGAGTGGGGTCAGAACACTGAAGCTTTCTTT. Amino acid sequence: CSAEWGQNTEAFF.

This chain uses TRBV11-2 with TRBJ1-6; D is possibly TRBD1 (5 bases). V lost 5 bases to trimming and J lost 7 bases, with 12 bases between them. CDR3 length: 14 amino acids. Germline V lookup: CDR1 SGHAT, CDR2 FQNNGV. For the CDR3, the DNA is TGTGCCAGCAGCCCTCCTTGGGGGAATTCACCCCTCCACTTT. Translated, it gives CASSPPWGNSPLHF.

The CDR3 loop reads CASSESVGQGSYEQYF. CDR3 sequence (DNA): TGCGCCAGCAGTGAGTCGGTGGGACAGGGGTCCTACGAGCAGTACTTC. The chain has TRBV10-1 and TRBJ2-7; 10 nucleotides line up with TRBD1. Germline lookup yields CDR1 WNHNN and CDR2 SYGVQD (reference sequence). The CDR3 has 16 residues. Trimming removed 0 bases from V and 1 base from J; junction bases left unmatched: 3.

The chain joins TRBV7-2 to TRBJ2-1, with no clear D. The CDR3 is 15 amino acids. Trimming pared 2 bases from V and 4 bases from J, leaving 12 bases between. From germline, CDR1 is SGHTA and CDR2 FQGNSA. The CDR3 region is CASSLSIGPYNEQFF. The CDR3 DNA sequence: TGTGCCAGCAGCTTAAGTATAGGGCCTTACAATGAGCAGTTCTTC.

CDR3 coding DNA: TGTGCCAGCAGTTTAGGGACTAGCGGGGGCCGAAACACCGGGGAGCTGTTTTTT. Its translation is CASSLGTSGGRNTGELFF. The genes are TRBV27 and TRBJ2-2, with 14 bases identical to TRBD2. V gave up 2 bases and J gave up 2 bases; unmatched junction bases: 4. Germline values: CDR1 MNHEY, CDR2 SMNVEV (reference sequence). This CDR3 has 18 residues.

J is TRBJ2-1 and V is TRBV2, with D maybe TRBD1 (5 bases). CDR3 size: 13 residues. Germline assignment: CDR1 SNHLY and CDR2 FYNNEI. Trimming left V 4 bases short and J 6 bases short, with 10 bases between. The DNA for the CDR3 is TGTGCCAGCAGTGTCCAGGGCTCCAATGAGCAGTTCTTC. Protein: CASSVQGSNEQFF.

This rearrangement joins TRBV28 to TRBJ2-7; perhaps TRBD1 as D (6 bases). V lost 3 bases and J 0 bases, leaving 15 bases between the germline ends. The CDR3 is made up of 16 amino acids. Germline values: CDR1 MDHEN, CDR2 SYDVKM. Here the CDR3 DNA reads TGTGCCAGCAGTTTCCGGCACAGGGCTTCCTCCTACGAGCAGTACTTC. This codes for CASSFRHRASSYEQYF. Using reference TRBV28 and TRBJ2-7 for the parts outside the CDR3, the full variable domain is DVKVTQSSRYLVKRTGEKVFLECVQDMDHENMFWYRQDPGLGLRLIYFSYDVKMKEKGDIPEGYSVSREKKERFSLILESASTNQTSMYLCASSFRHRASSYEQYFGPGTRLTVT.

V usage is TRBV5-1 and J usage is TRBJ1-1; D is undetermined. There are 14 residues in the CDR3. Germline V gene lookup returns CDR1 SGHRS and CDR2 YFSETQ. V lost 0 bases to trimming and J lost 1 base, with 7 bases between them. CDR3 in amino acids: CASSLGAENTEAFF. DNA of the CDR3: TGCGCCAGCAGCTTGGGGGCCGAGAACACTGAAGCTTTCTTT.

The chain carries TRBV19 and TRBJ2-1; D is ambiguous. This CDR3 comprises 13 residues. Germline CDR1 is LNHDA and CDR2 is SQIVND (reference sequence). Between the trimmed V and J ends, which lost 8 bases and 15 bases, there was a span of 23 bases. In nucleotides, the CDR3 is TGTGCCAGTTCATTAACCAACCAGAATTCCTTGTTCTTC. Protein sequence: CASSLTNQNSLFF.

This clone was counted between two and nine times. The DNA of the CDR3 is TGCGCCAGCAGGGAAGGACAGACGGAAGCTTTCTTT. This encodes CASREGQTEAFF. The rearrangement joins TRBV5-1 to TRBJ1-1; weak D call: TRBD1 (6 bases). The V end lost 5 bases, the J end lost 8 bases, and 13 bases lay between the germline ends. This CDR3 has 12 residues. The germline V gene encodes CDR1 SGHRS and CDR2 YFSETQ.

This rearrangement joins TRBV24-1 to TRBJ2-3, with TRBD1 identical over 12 bases. The CDR3 covers 16 residues. The V gene's germline CDR1 is KGHDR and CDR2 SFDVKD. J gave up 4 bases and V 4 bases, and 5 bases lay outside the gene matches. The CDR3, as DNA: TGTGCCACCAGTGACTCCGGGACAGGGGGCGCAGATACGCAGTATTTT. It yields the protein CATSDSGTGGADTQYF.